This TCR beta chain derives from a study of blood T cell repertoires in COVID-19 (dated by TCRdb to the early 2020s). About the study as a whole: Samples from collaborators originated in the United States, Italy and Spain and spanned both the acute and convalescent phases of COVID-19. The prospective study material was composed of cDNA or gDNA derived from T cells, B-cell-depleted T cells, or PBMCs. Subjects who had been exposed to COVID-19, were actively infected with it, or had recovered from it provided the deeply sampled blood TCRbeta repertoires that made up the dataset. The repertoires were released in a freely available public database meant as a resource for research on the immune response to SARS-CoV-2. The samples were drawn from the first 160 participants of the ongoing ImmuneRACE study and from 1,200 or so subjects provided by 6 global collaborators. Sample metadata almost always included a de-identified subject ID, COVID-19 status, age in years and sex. HLA class I and class II types, where available, came from metadata supplied by the sample provider rather than from assay-based typing.

Whole blood was collected in K2EDTA tubes by collaborating institutions according to the institutions' own protocols. For TCRbeta analysis, collaborator samples were shipped as frozen whole blood, as isolated PBMCs, or as DNA extracted from either sample type. Beyond this particular receptor, the publication reports: How much clinical and demographic metadata was included differed by source and by participant, and the metadata was provided uncurated.

TCRbeta CDR3 regions were amplified from genomic DNA using the immunoSEQ Assay, a bias-controlled multiplex PCR. Per the source publication's procedure: The number of nucleated cells in each sample was estimated from the amplification of reference gene primers within the assay. To quantify the absolute abundance of each unique TCRbeta CDR3 rearrangement, sequence reads were collapsed and filtered. For each sample, productive Simpson clonality was calculated by taking the square root of Simpson's diversity index across productive rearrangements. This immuneACCESS table, as held by TCRdb, lists in-frame sequences with V and J called but not all clones. Of the missing ones, under half trace to an unresolved V gene in checked studies; the others have no known cause. For V, J and clone size, that table is used; D and trimming come from the DNA. This sample lists about 160,000 clones; around 87% were detected once. The ten most abundant clones make up approximately 6.5% of the sample.

The CDR3 numbers 15 residues from cysteine through phenylalanine. Only CDR3 DNA is held: 45 bases, read in frame from base 1. From the germline V gene, CDR1 is SGHRS and CDR2 is YFSETQ. Trimming removed 0 bases from V and 5 bases from J; the gene matches leave 2 bases unexplained. With respect to this clone: The clone's antigen remains unknown. No per-base quality is available; no much larger clone lies one base away.

Sequenced: peripheral blood. The receptor chain draws on TRBV5-1 and TRBJ2-3; 11 bases in the middle match TRBD2. This clonotype was sampled from an elderly man with acute or convalescent COVID-19. The nucleotides read TGCGCCAGCAGCTTGGCCGGGACTAGCGGAGATACGCAGTATTTT. Its translation is CASSLAGTSGDTQYF.